The next 2 T cell receptor beta chains were all read from a single sample in a study of tumor-infiltrating lymphocytes in primary liver carcinoma. A constant-region primer served to make TCR beta cDNA from roughly 500 ng total RNA. Three nested multiplex PCR rounds of slightly modified ARM-PCR generated TCR beta libraries. Running ten to eleven cycles apiece, the first two PCR rounds relied on TRBV1-TRBV30 forward primers together with a C-beta reverse primer. TCRdb called the multiplex PCR reads again in MiXCR, with one record for every CDR3 protein. The table includes some 100,000 distinct CDR3 sequences, about 70% detected once. The tissue used was unsorted bulk material of about 19-31 mg. RNA and DNA were co-extracted from it with the AllPrep DNA/RNA mini kit. The specimen was liver tumor tissue from sampling region 2. Regarding subset: tumor region T2, inferior pole. The receptors here all came from a woman aged 55-75 years with primary liver carcinoma and hepatitis B virus infection.

This clonotype was counted at least ten times. A junction end diverges from the germline sequence, so it may reflect a read error. This chain connects TRBV30 to TRBJ2-6; perhaps TRBD1 as D (5 bases). Germline CDR1 is GTSNPN and CDR2 is SVGIG (reference sequence). The CDR3 is 14 residues long. The CDR3 reads CAWNQGSEANVLTF. The CDR3 DNA reads TGTGCCTGGAATCAGGGATCTGAGGCCAACGTCCTGACTTTC. Full variable domain (rest looked up from reference TRBV30 and TRBJ2-6): SQTIHQWPATLVQPVGSPLSLECTVEGTSNPNLYWYRQAAGRGLQLLFYSVGIGQISSEVPQNLSASRPQDRQFILSSKKLLLSDSGFYLCAWNQGSEANVLTFGAGSRLTVL.

Comment on this clonotype: The junction shows a germline mismatch at one end, possibly a read error. The chain has TRBV12-5 and TRBJ2-5; 8 bases match TRBD1. CDR1 LGHNT and CDR2 FRNRAP come from the germline V gene. This CDR3 comprises 17 residues. The CDR3 region is CASGLETGEVGQETQCF. For the CDR3, the DNA is TGTGCTAGTGGTTTGGAGACAGGGGAGGTGGGACAAGAGACCCAGTGCTTC. Looking up the rest from reference TRBV12-5 and TRBJ2-5 gives the full variable domain: DARVTQTPRHKVTEMGQEVTMRCQPILGHNTVFWYRQTMMQGLELLAYFRNRAPLDDSGMPKDRFSAEMPDATLATLKIQPSEPRDSAVYFCASGLETGEVGQETQCFGPGTRLLVL.